A selection of T cell receptor beta chains follows, all from one sample in a study of blood T cell repertoires in COVID-19. Clones were read by immunoSEQ multiplex PCR, and TCRdb kept only the in-frame ones, dropping some. The repertoire consists of around 24,000 clones, with around 87% occurring once and the leading ten covering about 1.8%. The sample was peripheral blood. Receptor source: a woman in her sixties or seventies with active COVID-19. Both conserved end residues are part of each CDR3. Fields, in order: J gene, D gene, V gene, clone size, CDR3 protein, CDR3 DNA. D genes are given only for firm matches. Some rows mark clone size as missing; the rest say once, few, many or name a class of expanded clone.

TRBJ2-1 | NA | TRBV5-5 | NA | CASSLIFGPAAYNEQFF | TGTGCCAGCAGCTTGATCTTCGGCCCGGCAGCGTACAATGAGCAGTTCTTC
TRBJ2-5 | NA | TRBV24-1 | NA | CATSAEGGPETQYF | TGTGCCACCAGTGCAGAGGGGGGGCCGGAGACCCAGTACTTC
TRBJ2-7 | NA | TRBV20-1 | NA | CSASWGSAAGSYYEQYF | TGCAGTGCTAGTTGGGGGAGTGCGGCGGGGTCTTACTACGAGCAGTACTTC
TRBJ2-7 | NA | TRBV6-1 | NA | CASSGSPASSHSYEQYF | TGTGCCAGCAGTGGGAGCCCGGCCTCTTCCCACTCCTACGAGCAGTACTTC
TRBJ2-1 | TRBD2 | TRBV9 | NA | CASSGLVSEQFF | TGTGCCAGCAGTGGACTAGTGAGTGAGCAGTTCTTC
TRBJ1-1 | TRBD1 | TRBV5-6 | NA | CASSPGQGTEAFF | TGTGCCAGCAGCCCGGGACAGGGCACTGAAGCTTTCTTT
TRBJ2-1 | TRBD2 | TRBV25-1 | NA | CASSPRLGTNRTGQFF | TGTGCCAGCAGCCCTAGACTGGGGACTAACAGAACAGGGCAGTTCTTC
TRBJ2-1 | NA | TRBV3-1/TRBV3-2 | NA | CASSQVQSYNEQFF | TGTGCCAGCAGCCAAGTACAGTCCTACAATGAGCAGTTCTTC
TRBJ2-3 | NA | TRBV12-3/TRBV12-4 | NA | CASSSSGDTQYF | TGTGCCAGCAGCAGTTCCGGGGATACGCAGTATTTT
TRBJ2-5 | TRBD1 | TRBV2 | NA | CASSPGQAYQETQYF | TGTGCCAGCAGTCCGGGACAGGCGTACCAAGAGACCCAGTACTTC
TRBJ2-2 | TRBD1 | TRBV6-5 | few | CATERQGVRGGELFF | TGTGCCACCGAACGACAGGGGGTCCGTGGCGGGGAGCTGTTTTTT
TRBJ1-3 | NA | TRBV10-2 | NA | CASSGAQSSRNTIYF | TGCGCCAGCAGTGGGGCCCAGAGTTCTAGAAACACCATATATTTT
TRBJ2-3 | NA | TRBV5-1 | NA | CASSIQGNVRTDTQYF | TGCGCCAGCAGTATACAGGGTAATGTTAGAACAGATACGCAGTATTTT
TRBJ1-1 | NA | TRBV5-1 | NA | CASSLAGQKNTEAFF | TGCGCCAGCAGCTTGGCAGGTCAGAAGAACACTGAAGCTTTCTTT
TRBJ2-1 | TRBD2 | TRBV6-4 | NA | CASAPAGGASHEQFF | TGTGCCAGCGCACCCGCCGGGGGGGCTTCTCATGAGCAGTTCTTC
TRBJ2-1 | TRBD2 | TRBV27 | once | CASRLRLAVYNEQFF | TGTGCCAGCAGGCTGAGGCTAGCGGTTTACAATGAGCAGTTCTTC
TRBJ2-3 | TRBD2 | TRBV28 | NA | CASSFFMRREQTDTQYF | TGTGCCAGCAGTTTCTTTATGAGGCGGGAGCAGACAGATACGCAGTATTTT
TRBJ2-7 | TRBD2 | TRBV27 | NA | CASSLSASGRMGEQYF | TGTGCCAGCAGTTTATCGGCTAGCGGGAGGATGGGGGAGCAGTACTTC
TRBJ2-3 | TRBD2 | TRBV14 | NA | CASSQGKREFADTQYF | TGTGCCAGCAGCCAAGGGAAGCGGGAGTTTGCAGATACGCAGTATTTT
TRBJ2-3 | NA | TRBV11-3 | NA | CASSSGFPDTQYF | TGTGCCAGCAGCTCAGGGTTCCCAGATACGCAGTATTTT
TRBJ2-1 | NA | TRBV10-2 | NA | CASNNVGDWYNEQFF | TGCGCCAGCAATAATGTAGGGGACTGGTACAATGAGCAGTTCTTC
TRBJ2-7 | NA | TRBV3-1/TRBV3-2 | NA | CASSLQEGLIYEQYF | TGTGCCAGCAGCCTCCAGGAGGGACTGATCTACGAGCAGTACTTC
TRBJ2-5 | TRBD2 | TRBV3-1/TRBV3-2 | NA | CASSQDVSHGGASGRRRGETQYF | TGTGCCAGCAGCCAAGATGTTTCCCACGGCGGGGCTAGCGGGAGAAGGAGGGGAGAGACCCAGTACTTC
TRBJ2-3 | NA | TRBV6-2/TRBV6-3 | NA | CASSYSRTPGVAAGTDTQYF | TGTGCCAGCAGTTACAGCCGAACGCCCGGGGTAGCGGCAGGCACAGATACGCAGTATTTT
TRBJ1-3 | TRBD1 | TRBV18 | NA | CASQGEDGNTIYF | TGTGCCAGCCAGGGGGAAGACGGAAACACCATATATTTT
TRBJ1-2 | NA | TRBV3-1/TRBV3-2 | NA | CASSLTKAFMGYTF | TGTGCCAGCAGCCTCACGAAAGCCTTTATGGGCTACACCTTC
TRBJ1-5 | NA | TRBV10-3 | NA | CAITSGRDQPQHF | TGTGCCATCACAAGTGGGAGGGATCAGCCCCAGCATTTT
TRBJ2-3 | NA | TRBV7-9 | once | CASSLAGASGTDTQYF | TGTGCCAGCAGCTTAGCTGGTGCCTCCGGGACAGATACGCAGTATTTT
TRBJ1-2 | NA | TRBV7-3 | NA | CASSLGPSLAGYTF | TGTGCCAGCAGCTTAGGGCCGAGCCTAGCTGGCTACACCTTC
TRBJ2-1 | TRBD2 | TRBV19 | few | CASSRRRGSGRDNEQFF | TGTGCCAGTAGTCGCCGGAGGGGAAGCGGGAGGGACAATGAGCAGTTCTTC
TRBJ2-3 | TRBD1 | TRBV24-1 | NA | CATGQGSTDTQYF | TGTGCCACCGGACAGGGGAGCACAGATACGCAGTATTTT
TRBJ2-3 | TRBD2 | TRBV6-6 | NA | CASRLGLAGRDTQYF | TGTGCCAGCAGACTGGGACTAGCGGGAAGAGATACGCAGTATTTT
TRBJ2-3 | NA | TRBV5-4 | NA | CASSTRLVSTDTQYF | TGTGCCAGCAGCACCCGACTGGTTAGCACAGATACGCAGTATTTT
TRBJ2-3 | NA | TRBV6-5 | NA | CASARQASTDTQYF | TGTGCCAGCGCCAGACAGGCCAGCACAGATACGCAGTATTTT
TRBJ2-5 | NA | TRBV29-1 | NA | CSVPPGGQETQYF | TGCAGCGTTCCACCCGGGGGCCAAGAGACCCAGTACTTC
TRBJ2-7 | NA | TRBV3-1/TRBV3-2 | NA | CASSPRLAQSSYEQYF | TGTGCCAGCAGCCCACGTCTAGCGCAGAGCTCCTACGAGCAGTACTTC
TRBJ1-3 | NA | TRBV9 | NA | CASSVDGYRDTIYF | TGTGCCAGCAGCGTAGATGGGTACCGGGACACCATATATTTT
TRBJ2-7 | NA | TRBV7-9 | NA | CASSFGVSRAPSYEQYF | TGTGCCAGCAGCTTCGGAGTGTCCAGGGCCCCCTCCTACGAGCAGTACTTC
TRBJ2-1 | NA | TRBV21-1 | NA | CERRREGGPLGEQFF | TGTGAACGCCGAAGGGAGGGAGGGCCCCTCGGTGAGCAGTTCTTC
TRBJ2-5 | NA | TRBV20-1 | NA | CSAIPETQYF | TGCAGTGCTATTCCTGAGACCCAGTACTTC
TRBJ2-7 | TRBD1 | TRBV3-1/TRBV3-2 | NA | CASSRQGSLGEQYF | TGTGCCAGCAGCAGACAGGGGTCCCTAGGCGAGCAGTACTTC
TRBJ2-1 | TRBD2 | TRBV19 | once | CASNDVSGRGYNEQFF | TGTGCCAGTAATGACGTAAGCGGGAGGGGCTACAATGAGCAGTTCTTC
TRBJ2-7 | NA | TRBV6-6 | NA | CASSYDPGTREQYF | TGTGCCAGCAGTTACGACCCCGGGACTCGCGAGCAGTACTTC
TRBJ2-7 | NA | TRBV28 | NA | CASSLSGPRRSAEQYF | TGTGCCAGCAGTTTGTCCGGACCGCGGAGGTCTGCCGAGCAGTACTTC
TRBJ2-5 | TRBD2 | TRBV10-3 | NA | CAIRASGYQETQYF | TGTGCCATCAGGGCTAGCGGGTACCAAGAGACCCAGTACTTC
TRBJ2-2 | NA | TRBV5-5 | NA | CASSVRVSTGELFF | TGTGCCAGCAGCGTCAGGGTATCGACCGGGGAGCTGTTTTTT
TRBJ1-6 | NA | TRBV6-5 | once | CASSDGGGNPSPLHF | TGTGCCAGCAGCGATGGGGGAGGGAATCCTTCACCCCTCCACTTT
TRBJ2-4 | TRBD2 | TRBV6-2/TRBV6-3 | once | CASSQTRDSGRAPGKNIQYF | TGTGCCAGCAGCCAAACCCGAGATAGCGGGAGGGCCCCTGGCAAAAACATTCAGTACTTC
TRBJ1-2 | TRBD1 | TRBV27 | NA | CASSLLPGGHGYGYTF | TGTGCCAGCAGTTTACTTCCAGGGGGCCACGGCTATGGCTACACCTTC
TRBJ2-1 | NA | TRBV4-1 | NA | CASKGGISYNEQFF | TGCGCCAGCAAAGGCGGAATATCCTACAATGAGCAGTTCTTC
TRBJ2-7 | NA | TRBV28 | NA | CASSFTFPSVSSSYEQYF | TGTGCCAGCAGTTTTACCTTCCCTAGCGTTTCAAGCTCCTACGAGCAGTACTTC
TRBJ2-7 | NA | TRBV28 | NA | CASSPPFFEQYF | TGTGCCAGCAGTCCTCCGTTTTTTGAGCAGTACTTC
TRBJ1-2 | NA | TRBV5-1 | NA | CASSMGSRAGGYTF | TGCGCCAGCAGCATGGGGTCCCGGGCGGGTGGCTACACCTTC
TRBJ2-3 | NA | TRBV28 | NA | CASNPSGTDTQYF | TGTGCCAGCAATCCCTCGGGAACAGATACGCAGTATTTT
TRBJ2-7 | TRBD2 | TRBV27 | NA | CASRRTLQLAENSYEQYF | TGTGCCAGCAGACGGACGCTTCAGCTAGCGGAAAACTCCTACGAGCAGTACTTC
TRBJ1-5 | NA | TRBV5-8 | NA | CASSPRDQPQHF | TGTGCCAGCAGCCCCAGGGATCAGCCCCAGCATTTT
TRBJ2-2 | TRBD1 | TRBV19 | NA | CASSLGGQGKAGELFF | TGTGCCAGTAGTTTAGGGGGACAGGGGAAGGCCGGGGAGCTGTTTTTT
TRBJ2-1 | TRBD1 | TRBV5-1 | NA | CASSTRQGGYNEQFF | TGCGCCAGCAGCACGCGACAGGGGGGCTACAATGAGCAGTTCTTC